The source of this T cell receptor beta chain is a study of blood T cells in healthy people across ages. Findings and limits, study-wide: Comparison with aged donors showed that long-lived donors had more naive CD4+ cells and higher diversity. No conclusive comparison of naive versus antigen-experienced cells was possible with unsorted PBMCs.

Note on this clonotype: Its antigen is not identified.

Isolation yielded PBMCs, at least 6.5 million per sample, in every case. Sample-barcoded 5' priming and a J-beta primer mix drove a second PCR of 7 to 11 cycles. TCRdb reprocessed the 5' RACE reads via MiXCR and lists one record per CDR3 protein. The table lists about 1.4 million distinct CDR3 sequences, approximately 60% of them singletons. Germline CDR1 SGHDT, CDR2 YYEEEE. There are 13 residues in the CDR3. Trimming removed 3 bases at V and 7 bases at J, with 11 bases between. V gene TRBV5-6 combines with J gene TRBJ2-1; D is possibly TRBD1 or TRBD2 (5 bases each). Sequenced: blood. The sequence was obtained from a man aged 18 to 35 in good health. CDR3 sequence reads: CASSSFWGNEQFF. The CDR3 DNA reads TGTGCCAGCAGCTCTTTCTGGGGGAATGAGCAGTTCTTC.